This T cell receptor beta chain originates from a study of CD8 T cells in ankylosing spondylitis. General observations from the study: A TCR beta motif of eight highly homologous variants appeared characteristic of ankylosing spondylitis blood.

CDR1 SGHRS and CDR2 YFSETQ come from the germline V gene. This CDR3 is 17 amino acids long. With V trimmed by 1 base and J by 0 bases, 4 bases remained unmatched. This clonotype was counted only a few times. Its antigen is still unknown. MiXCR was run by TCRdb on the 5' RACE reads, yielding one entry per CDR3 protein. Of 670,000 or so distinct CDR3 sequences in the sample, 15% to 20% were seen once. The sequenced sample consisted of blood, either unsorted or a sorted T cell fraction (not recorded which). V usage is TRBV5-1 and J usage is TRBJ2-1; 10 positions match TRBD2. The sequence came from a male donor with ankylosing spondylitis. CDR3 sequence: CASSLLAGVSSYNEQFF. In nucleotides, the CDR3 is TGCGCCAGCAGCTTGCTAGCGGGGGTTAGCTCCTACAATGAGCAGTTCTTC.